This entry lists 4 T cell receptor beta chains sequenced from one sample in a study of blood T cells in healthy people across ages. Alongside a J-beta primer mix, a sample-barcoded 5' primer served in a second PCR lasting about 7 to 12 cycles. MiXCR was run by TCRdb on the 5' RACE reads, yielding one entry per CDR3 protein. The sample contains roughly 1,500,000 distinct CDR3 sequences, roughly 30% of which appear only once. Material: blood. These receptors came from a woman in her 30s in good health.

The V and J genes are TRBV2 and TRBJ1-1; 7 bases match TRBD1. Germline V gene data show CDR1 as SNHLY and CDR2 as FYNNEI. J gave up 3 bases and V 3 bases, and 4 bases lay outside the gene matches. The CDR3 has 14 amino acids. The chain's CDR3 is CASSENRGYTEAFF. The CDR3 nucleotides are TGTGCCAGCAGTGAGAACAGGGGATACACTGAAGCTTTCTTT. Variable domain in full (rest from reference TRBV2 and TRBJ1-1): EPEVTQTPSHQVTQMGQEVILRCVPISNHLYFYWYRQILGQKVEFLVSFYNNEISEKSEIFDDQFSVERPDGSNFTLKIRSTKLEDSAMYFCASSENRGYTEAFFGQGTRLTVV.

V gene TRBV28 combines with J gene TRBJ2-3, with 7 bases identical to TRBD1. The CDR3 length is 15 residues. Germline V gene lookup returns CDR1 MDHEN and CDR2 SYDVKM. V lost 5 bases, J lost 1 base, and 6 bases stayed unmatched. The CDR3 sequence is CASSATGAGTDTQYF. The CDR3 DNA sequence: TGTGCCAGCAGTGCAACAGGGGCCGGCACAGATACGCAGTATTTT. Full variable domain (outside the CDR3, taken from reference TRBV28 and TRBJ2-3): DVKVTQSSRYLVKRTGEKVFLECVQDMDHENMFWYRQDPGLGLRLIYFSYDVKMKEKGDIPEGYSVSREKKERFSLILESASTNQTSMYLCASSATGAGTDTQYFGPGTRLTVL.

The chain couples TRBV27 to TRBJ2-7; D is undetermined. Matching the DNA end better, TRBJ2-5 makes the J call doubtful. Germline lookup yields CDR1 MNHEY and CDR2 SMNVEV (reference sequence). CDR3 length: 14 residues. For the CDR3, the DNA is TGTGCCAGCAGGACCTTCCTGGCACGGGAGACCCAGTACTTC. Translating it yields CASRTFLARETQYF.

This clonotype was found a few times. The V gene is TRBV4-1, the J gene TRBJ2-5; D gene uncertain. The length of the CDR3 is 15 residues. With 4 bases removed from V and 4 bases from J, the gap between germline ends came to 16 bases. CDR1 is MGHRA, CDR2 YSYEKL, per germline. The DNA of the CDR3 is TGCGCCAGCAGCCTAGGAGAAACAGACCGAGAGACCCAGTACTTC. This codes for CASSLGETDRETQYF.